One sample yielded the 22 T cell receptor beta chains listed below, sequenced in a study of immune heterogeneity within non-small cell lung tumors. Multiplex PCR employing 32 V and 13 J primers generated amplicons of the TCR beta CDR3. TCRdb re-analysed the multiplex PCR reads in MiXCR, keeping a single row per CDR3 protein. The sample carries 9,000 to 13,000 distinct CDR3 sequences, 27% recorded once. Bulk tumor genomic DNA, about 570 ng per sample, was the template. Doctors removed several biopsies from each primary tumor during surgery, keeping them far apart. Undergoing curative surgery were patients whose non-small cell lung cancer was untreated and newly diagnosed. The sequenced sample was lung tumor tissue. The receptors derive from a man aged 50 or older with non-small cell lung cancer.

As concerns this clonotype: This may stem from a read error, because a much larger clone lies one nucleotide away. This rearrangement joins TRBV12-3 or TRBV12-4 to TRBJ2-2; the match to TRBD1 covers 8 bases. Trimming at V came to 6 bases and at J to 5 bases, leaving 2 bases not matched to a gene. The CDR3 consists of 13 residues. The CDR3 spells CASRYRGTGELFF. The DNA of the CDR3 is TGTGCCAGCAGGTACAGGGGGACCGGGGAGCTGTTTTTT.

V is TRBV7-9 and J is TRBJ1-4, with TRBD1 identical over 9 bases. The V segment lost 5 bases and the J segment 0 bases; nucleotides outside the gene matches: 7. Germline-derived CDR1 and CDR2 are SEHNR and FQNEAQ (reference sequence). There are 17 residues in the CDR3. The CDR3 sequence: CASSPRTGAATNEKLFF. The CDR3 nucleotides read TGTGCCAGCAGCCCTCGGACAGGGGCTGCAACTAATGAAAAACTGTTTTTT. Variable domain in full (rest from reference TRBV7-9 and TRBJ1-4): DTGVSQNPRHKITKRGQNVTFRCDPISEHNRLYWYRQTLGQGPEFLTYFQNEAQLEKSRLLSDRFSAERPKGSFSTLEIQRTEQGDSAMYLCASSPRTGAATNEKLFFGSGTQLSVL.

The rearrangement uses TRBV11-2 and TRBJ2-3, with 8 nucleotides matching TRBD2. Germline CDR1 SGHAT, CDR2 FQNNGV. V lost 6 bases and J lost 2; bases outside the gene matches: 4. This CDR3 is 14 amino acids long. For the CDR3, the DNA is TGTGCCAGCAGTAGAGCGGGAGCCACAGATACGCAGTATTTT. Amino acids: CASSRAGATDTQYF.

Concerning this clonotype: This may arise from a read error, as a much more abundant clone is one base away. The rearrangement links TRBV20-1 to TRBJ2-7; D possibly uses TRBD1 or TRBD2 (6 bases each). Germline CDR1 DFQATT, CDR2 SNEGSKA (reference sequence). This CDR3 is built from 13 residues. Trimming left V 6 bases short and J 3 bases short, with 15 bases between. The CDR3, as DNA: TGCAGTGCGAAGGGGGGTTCCGGCTACGAGCAGTACTTC. Protein sequence: CSAKGGSGYEQYF.

In its sample, this clonotype is medium-sized. This rearrangement joins TRBV2 to TRBJ2-7, with TRBD1 as a possible D gene (5 bases). The CDR3 consists of 11 residues. V gave up 8 bases and J gave up 4 bases, with 9 bases separating them. Per the germline V gene, CDR1 is SNHLY and CDR2 is FYNNEI. The CDR3: CASGREYEQYF. The CDR3 region has the DNA TGTGCCAGCGGCAGGGAATACGAGCAGTACTTC.

Worth noting for this clonotype: This could be a read error, since a much larger clone is one nucleotide away. The chain recombines TRBV7-8 with TRBJ1-2; TRBD1 agrees at 7 bases. CDR1 and CDR2 (germline): SGHVS, FQNEAQ. The CDR3 totals 17 residues. Losses at the gene ends were 5 bases for V and 1 base for J; bases not matched to a gene: 13. The DNA of the CDR3 is TGTGCCAGCAGCGGAGGGACAGTGGTAGGATATAACTATGGCTACACCTTC. Translated: CASSGGTVVGYNYGYTF.

The sample holds a few counts of this clonotype. V gene TRBV7-6 combines with J gene TRBJ1-1; D is ambiguous. This CDR3 comprises 14 residues. Germline V gene data show CDR1 as SGHVS and CDR2 as FNYEAQ. The germline V and J ends were trimmed by 5 bases and 4 bases, with 14 bases remaining between them. CDR3 bases: TGTGCCAGCAGCCCATTAGGGAGGAGCACTGAAGCTTTCTTT. As protein: CASSPLGRSTEAFF.

This clonotype occurred many times. The V gene is TRBV9, the J gene TRBJ2-3, with TRBD2 matching 8 bases. V shed 3 bases and J 0 bases; nucleotides not matched to a gene: 6. The CDR3 loop spans 16 amino acids. Germline V gives CDR1 SGDLS, CDR2 YYNGEE. The CDR3 sequence is CASSAGGNPSTDTQYF. DNA for the CDR3: TGTGCCAGCAGCGCGGGGGGGAACCCTAGCACAGATACGCAGTATTTT.

On this clonotype itself: A much more abundant neighbour one base away suggests this may be a read error. The CDR3 DNA is TGTGCCAGCAGCCAACACAGTGTCTACATCTTC. It yields the protein CASSQHSVYIF. V usage is TRBV3-1 and J usage is TRBJ1-2; D is undetermined. CDR1 and CDR2 (germline): LGHDT, YNNKEL (reference sequence). The CDR3 is made up of 11 amino acids.

In the case of this clonotype: This could be a read error, since a much larger clone is one nucleotide away. This rearrangement joins TRBV6-1 to TRBJ1-1; D uncertain. V lost 7 bases and J lost 2, with 14 bases in between. CDR1 and CDR2 from the germline V gene are MNHNS and SASEGT. CDR3 size: 14 residues. Here the CDR3 reads CASMTGQANTEAFF. In DNA form, the CDR3 reads TGTGCCAGCATGACGGGTCAGGCAAACACTGAAGCTTTCTTT.

By frequency in the sample, this clonotype is medium-sized. V usage is TRBV6-1 and J usage is TRBJ2-7, with D unresolved. The germline V and J ends were trimmed by 3 bases and 7 bases, with 16 bases remaining between them. The CDR3 is 14 residues long. Germline values: CDR1 MNHNS, CDR2 SASEGT. The CDR3 DNA reads as TGTGCCAGCAGTGAGGCTGGCTCGAGAAGGGAGCAGTACTTC. It encodes CASSEAGSRREQYF.

This clonotype was recorded at least ten times. The chain employs TRBV7-2 and TRBJ2-7, with TRBD2 matching over 10 bases. Germline CDR1 reads SGHTA; CDR2 reads FQGNSA. The CDR3 consists of 16 residues. V dropped 1 base and J dropped 2; count of bases not matched to a gene: 5. The CDR3 loop is CASSLGVSGRAYEQYF. The CDR3 DNA sequence: TGTGCCAGCAGCTTAGGCGTGAGCGGGAGGGCCTACGAGCAGTACTTC.

This clonotype was recorded many times. The rearrangement uses TRBV12-3 or TRBV12-4 and TRBJ1-1; possibly TRBD1 for D (5 bases). Trimming removed 5 bases from V and 8 bases from J, with 15 bases in between. CDR3 length: 13 residues. The CDR3 DNA reads as TGTGCCAGCAGTGTGGGGGTCAGGGCGGAAGCTTTCTTT. It yields the protein CASSVGVRAEAFF.

In its sample, this clonotype was seen many times. The genes are TRBV12-3 or TRBV12-4 and TRBJ1-1; D might be TRBD1 (6 bases). Trimming shortened V by 6 bases and J by 1 base, and 12 bases separated the two germline ends. The CDR3 runs 14 residues. The CDR3 bases are TGTGCCAGCAGCCCCTTGGGACAGAACACTGAAGCTTTCTTT. This gives the protein CASSPLGQNTEAFF.

The rearrangement uses TRBV6-1 and TRBJ2-3; D ambiguous. Trimming pared 10 bases from V and 1 base from J, leaving 12 bases between. Germline-derived CDR1 and CDR2 are MNHNS and SASEGT. The CDR3 loop spans 13 amino acids. CDR3 residues: CATEKTGTDTQYF. DNA of the CDR3: TGTGCCACCGAAAAAACCGGCACAGATACGCAGTATTTT.

The rearrangement uses TRBV20-1 and TRBJ1-5; D call uncertain. CDR1 is DFQATT and CDR2 is SNEGSKA in the germline V gene (reference sequence). Trimming removed 0 bases at V and 4 bases at J, with 10 bases between. This CDR3 has 14 residues. The CDR3 bases are TGCAGTGCTAGAGATGCAGGCCTAAATCAGCCCCAGCATTTT. Translated, it gives CSARDAGLNQPQHF.

This clonotype was seen a handful of times. The V and J genes are TRBV29-1 and TRBJ1-1, with TRBD1 as a possible D gene (5 bases). Trimming pared 2 bases from V and 2 bases from J, leaving 9 bases between. This CDR3 has 13 residues. The V gene's germline CDR1 is SQVTM and CDR2 ANQGSEA. CDR3 coding DNA: TGCAGCGTTGAAAAACAGGCCAACACTGAAGCTTTCTTT. It specifies CSVEKQANTEAFF. Based on the CDR3 plus reference TRBV29-1 and TRBJ1-1, the full variable domain is SAVISQKPSRDICQRGTSLTIQCQVDSQVTMMFWYRQQPGQSLTLIATANQGSEATYESGFVIDKFPISRPNLTFSTLTVSNMSPEDSSIYLCSVEKQANTEAFFGQGTRLTVV.

This clonotype appeared a single time. Since a much larger clone is just one base distant, this may be a read error. The chain is built from TRBV30 and TRBJ1-6; D remains unclear. The CDR3 runs to 17 residues. From germline, CDR1 is GTSNPN and CDR2 SVGIG (reference sequence). The CDR3 nucleotides are TGTGCCTGGAGTAGGACGGCCACTAGCTCCTATCATTCACCCCTCCACTTT. This gives the protein CAWSRTATSSYHSPLHF.

At least ten counts were recorded for this clonotype. This chain uses TRBV28 with TRBJ2-7; TRBD1 agrees at 9 bases. V was pared by 0 bases and J by 4 bases, with 4 bases of the junction left unmatched. CDR3 size: 15 residues. Germline loops: CDR1 MDHEN, CDR2 SYDVKM. The DNA of the CDR3 is TGTGCCAGCAGTTTATGGACAGGGGGTGCGTACGAGCAGTACTTC. Translated, it gives CASSLWTGGAYEQYF.

This clonotype is termed medium-sized (0.01 to 0.1%). This sequence joins TRBV30 and TRBJ1-2; 8 bases agree with TRBD1. J lost 0 bases, V lost 3 bases, and 3 bases had no gene match. Germline V gives CDR1 GTSNPN, CDR2 SVGIG (reference sequence). The CDR3 contains 14 residues. DNA for the CDR3: TGTGCCTGGAGAGGACAGGGAGCTAACTATGGCTACACCTTC. Protein: CAWRGQGANYGYTF.

Relative to its sample, this clonotype is medium-sized. The gene calls are TRBV12-3 or TRBV12-4 and TRBJ2-7, with 7 bases fitting TRBD1. This CDR3 has 13 amino acids. V shed 5 bases and J 7 bases; nucleotides not matched to a gene: 8. CDR3 coding DNA: TGTGCCAGCAGTACGACAGGGTTGGTAGAGCAGTACTTC. It translates to CASSTTGLVEQYF.

This clonotype was detected only a few times. The genes are TRBV7-6 and TRBJ1-1, with a possible D match to TRBD1 (6 bases). V shed 1 base and J shed 4 bases, with 16 bases lying between them. Looked up from germline, CDR1 is SGHVS and CDR2 is FNYEAQ. The CDR3 totals 16 residues. CDR3 residues: CASSLGPRGASTEAFF. The CDR3 bases are TGTGCCAGCAGCTTAGGGCCCCGGGGGGCTAGCACTGAAGCTTTCTTT. The variable domain in full, with the rest retrieved from reference TRBV7-6 and TRBJ1-1, is GAGVSQSPRYKVTKRGQDVALRCDPISGHVSLYWYRQALGQGPEFLTYFNYEAQQDKSGLPNDRFSAERPEGSISTLTIQRTEQRDSAMYRCASSLGPRGASTEAFFGQGTRLTVV.